This T cell receptor (beta chain) stems from a study of T cell responses to AZD1222 COVID-19 vaccine. Study results and limitations: Vaccine-associated CD4 TCRs spanned spike, dominant at 160-218 and 743-854.

Trimming left V 3 bases short and J 2 bases short, with 14 bases between. The germline V gene encodes CDR1 KGHSH and CDR2 LQKENI. The length of the CDR3 is 15 residues. Some clones are missing from TCRdb's copy, which holds only in-frame ones; the method was immunoSEQ multiplex PCR. The sample contains fewer than 150,000 clones, roughly nine tenths of which appear only once. Points on this clone: Its target is not known.

The chain employs TRBV18 and TRBJ2-7; maybe TRBD2 (7 bases). The source was peripheral blood, collected on day 0 of AZD1222 vaccination. The receptor's source is an adult in good health. The CDR3 loop reads CASSPSAGATYEQYF. The CDR3 DNA reads TGTGCCAGCTCACCCTCGGCGGGGGCCACCTACGAGCAGTACTTC.